The 30 T cell receptor beta chains listed next were all sequenced from one sample in a study of blood T cells in healthy people across ages (dated by TCRdb to 2013 to 2016). The library was prepared using 5' RACE. Sequenced using an Illumina HiSeq 2500. A second PCR of about 6 to 12 cycles was run with a J-beta primer mix and a sample-barcoded 5' primer. TCRdb redid the processing of the public reads, applying fastp at Q25 and MiXCR, and retained in-frame beta chains. Merged by CDR3 protein, the rows form single entries marked with the most common genes and DNA. The sample includes roughly 800,000 distinct CDR3 sequences, with roughly 64% observed a single time. Of the sample, 22% falls within the top ten clones. The source material was blood. The receptor set was obtained from a man aged 25 to 40 in good health.

On this clonotype itself: The junction and the germline gene differ at one end; a read error may be behind it. The chain is built from TRBV3-1 and TRBJ2-3; TRBD1 agrees at 9 bases. The CDR3 is 15 amino acids. Looked up from germline, CDR1 is LGHDT and CDR2 is YNNKEL (reference sequence). CDR3 protein: CASSQRTGDTDTQYF. The DNA of the CDR3 is TGCGCCAGCAGCCAACGGACAGGGGACACAGATACGCAGTATTTT.

A few counts support this clonotype. The rearrangement links TRBV7-2 to TRBJ2-7, with 7 bases aligning to TRBD1. CDR1 SGHTA and CDR2 FQGNSA come from the germline V gene. V lost 7 bases, J lost 2 bases, and 8 bases stayed unmatched. The CDR3 consists of 14 residues. The CDR3 sequence: CASTGSGQTYEQYF. In DNA, the CDR3 is TGTGCCAGCACCGGATCGGGACAGACCTACGAGCAGTACTTC.

The J gene is TRBJ2-3, the V gene TRBV6-5; 8 nucleotides agree with TRBD1. The germline gives CDR1 MNHEY, CDR2 SVGAGI. Trimming at V came to 6 bases and at J to 6 bases, leaving 8 bases not matched to a gene. The CDR3 runs 14 residues. The CDR3 here is CASRLTGAGDTQYF. The CDR3 DNA is TGTGCCAGCAGGCTGACAGGGGCTGGTGATACGCAGTATTTT.

This clonotype was counted between two and nine times. This chain connects TRBV7-2 to TRBJ2-7; 13 positions agree with TRBD2. CDR1 is SGHTA and CDR2 is FQGNSA in the germline V gene. V trimming: 1 base; J trimming: 4 bases; junction bases outside the gene matches: 7. The CDR3 contains 17 residues. CDR3: CASSLDQPGLAGYEQYF. CDR3 DNA sequence: TGTGCCAGCAGCTTAGACCAACCGGGACTAGCGGGATACGAGCAGTACTTC.

The J gene is TRBJ2-1, the V gene TRBV7-3; TRBD2 matches 10 bases. The CDR3 is 15 residues long. V was clipped by 2 bases and J by 9 bases; unmatched bases: 7. Germline CDR1 reads SGHTA; CDR2 reads FQGTGA. CDR3 nucleotide sequence: TGTGCCAGCAGCTTACTCGGACTAGCGGCGAGTGAGCAGTTCTTC. As protein: CASSLLGLAASEQFF.

This clonotype was seen many times. The chain uses TRBV11-2 and TRBJ2-5, with D unclear. V shed 3 bases and J shed 2 bases, with 13 bases lying between them. Germline loops: CDR1 SGHAT, CDR2 FQNNGV. This CDR3 comprises 15 residues. CDR3 loop: CASSLNPGSQETQYF. The CDR3, as DNA: TGTGCCAGCAGCTTGAATCCGGGCTCTCAAGAGACCCAGTACTTC. Filled out from reference TRBV11-2 and TRBJ2-5, the complete variable domain reads EAGVAQSPRYKIIEKRQSVAFWCNPISGHATLYWYQQILGQGPKLLIQFQNNGVVDDSQLPKDRFSAERLKGVDSTLKIQPAKLEDSAVYLCASSLNPGSQETQYFGPGTRLLVL.

A few counts support this clonotype. The chain is built from TRBV7-2 and TRBJ2-7; D is possibly TRBD2 (6 bases). V lost 2 bases and J 0 bases, leaving 11 bases between the germline ends. Germline CDR1 SGHTA, CDR2 FQGNSA. The CDR3 is 15 amino acids. The CDR3 bases are TGTGCCAGCAGCTTATCCAGCGGGCCCTCCTACGAGCAGTACTTC. Residues: CASSLSSGPSYEQYF.

Written as DNA, the CDR3 is TGCAGTGCTAAAAACCCGGGACGAAGCACAGATACGCAGTATTTT. Its protein is CSAKNPGRSTDTQYF. The rearrangement joins TRBV20-1 to TRBJ2-3; D may be TRBD1 or TRBD2 (5 bases each). CDR1 is DFQATT, CDR2 SNEGSKA, per germline (reference sequence). V was pared by 4 bases and J by 0 bases, with 14 bases between. The CDR3 totals 15 residues.

The V gene is TRBV20-1, the J gene TRBJ2-3, with 13 nucleotides matching TRBD2. Trimming cost V 3 bases and J 4 bases; bases outside gene matches: 19. CDR3 length equals 20 residues. CDR1 DFQATT and CDR2 SNEGSKA come from the germline V gene (reference sequence). CDR3 DNA sequence: TGCAGTGCTAGGTCCCCCCTGACTAGCGGGAGGAGATTCCCCCCAGATACGCAGTATTTT. It codes for CSARSPLTSGRRFPPDTQYF.

This clonotype was observed a few times. The chain combines TRBV4-3 with TRBJ2-3; 12 positions match TRBD2. The CDR3 consists of 16 residues. The junction had 6 bases not matched to a gene; V was cut back by 3 bases and J by 5 bases. From germline, CDR1 is LGHNA and CDR2 YSLEER. CDR3 sequence reads: CASSQSLAGGKDTQYF. The DNA of the CDR3 is TGCGCCAGCAGCCAGTCACTAGCGGGAGGCAAAGATACGCAGTATTTT.

The J gene is TRBJ1-2, the V gene TRBV20-1; D is unclear. The CDR3 runs 16 residues. Germline values: CDR1 DFQATT, CDR2 SNEGSKA (reference sequence). Trimming pared 2 bases from V and 8 bases from J, leaving 24 bases between. The CDR3: CSARINKSGFEQGYTF. Written as DNA, the CDR3 is TGCAGTGCTAGAATTAATAAAAGCGGGTTTGAGCAAGGCTACACCTTC.

A remark on this clonotype: Germline and junction disagree at one end, which may indicate a read error. This chain connects TRBV28 to TRBJ2-6; perhaps D is TRBD1 or TRBD2 (5 bases each). CDR3 length equals 17 residues. Germline CDR1 is MDHEN and CDR2 is SYDVKM. Here the CDR3 DNA reads TGTGCCAGCAGTCCCCCGGGACGGAGTTCTGAGGCCAACGTCCTGACTTTC. Its translation is CASSPPGRSSEANVLTF.

This clonotype was counted only a few times. The rearrangement links TRBV14 to TRBJ2-7; possible D gene TRBD2, 6 bases. Trimming pared 4 bases from V and 2 bases from J, leaving 15 bases between. In germline, CDR1 is SGHDN, CDR2 FVKESK. The length of the CDR3 is 15 residues. The CDR3 region has the DNA TGTGCCAGCAGCCCGGGGGTGAGGACAACCTACGAGCAGTACTTC. Translating gives CASSPGVRTTYEQYF.

The chain is built from TRBV3-1 and TRBJ2-5; the D gene is possibly TRBD2 (7 bases). CDR1 is LGHDT and CDR2 is YNNKEL in the germline V gene (reference sequence). The ends were cut back, 5 bases at V and 1 base at J, with 11 bases in the middle. There are 14 residues in the CDR3. CDR3 bases: TGTGCCAGCAGCGACGCGGGGGCCCAAGAGACCCAGTACTTC. Its translation is CASSDAGAQETQYF.

The chain's CDR3 is CASSLRGFVAFF. CDR3 DNA: TGTGCCAGCAGCTTACGCGGGTTTGTAGCTTTCTTT. The gene calls are TRBV7-2 and TRBJ1-1; D ambiguous. This CDR3 contains 12 residues. V was shortened by 2 bases and J by 10 bases, with 11 bases between the two germline ends. Germline CDR1 reads SGHTA; CDR2 reads FQGNSA.

The rearrangement joins TRBV10-3 to TRBJ1-2; TRBD1 might be the D (5 bases). The length of the CDR3 is 16 residues. Trimming removed 2 bases at V and 4 bases at J, with 17 bases between. Germline V lookup: CDR1 ENHRY, CDR2 SYGVKD. CDR3 loop: CAISEVGQTSSYGYTF. The CDR3 nucleotides are TGTGCCATCAGTGAGGTCGGACAAACTAGTAGCTATGGCTACACCTTC.

In its sample, this clonotype was seen once. This CDR3 is CSAPLEDTDTQYF. For the CDR3, the DNA is TGCAGTGCTCCGCTCGAGGACACAGATACGCAGTATTTT. The chain combines TRBV20-1 with TRBJ2-3, with D unresolved. Per germline, CDR1 DFQATT and CDR2 SNEGSKA (reference sequence). The V end was cut by 5 bases, the J end by 2 bases, with 11 bases between. This CDR3 is built from 13 residues.

V gene TRBV3-1 combines with J gene TRBJ2-1; D gene unclear. Per germline, CDR1 LGHDT and CDR2 YNNKEL (reference sequence). The CDR3 totals 12 residues. V was pared by 0 bases and J by 6 bases, with 3 bases between. The chain's CDR3 is CASSQESNEQFF. DNA for the CDR3: TGTGCCAGCAGCCAAGAAAGCAATGAGCAGTTCTTC.

The chain has TRBV20-1 and TRBJ1-2, with D unresolved. The CDR3 spans 12 residues. Trimming took off 5 bases at V and 2 bases at J, with 9 bases between the two ends. Per the germline V gene, CDR1 is DFQATT and CDR2 is SNEGSKA (reference sequence). In DNA, the CDR3 is TGCAGTGCTGCAGGAGTAAACTATGGCTACACCTTC. The encoded protein is CSAAGVNYGYTF.

The chain couples TRBV29-1 to TRBJ1-1, with D unclear. The CDR3 spans 13 residues. V was shortened by 8 bases and J by 2 bases, with 15 bases between the two germline ends. Germline CDR1 and CDR2: SQVTM and ANQGSEA. The CDR3 bases are TGCAGCACCTGGTTCGGATCCAACACTGAAGCTTTCTTT. Translating it yields CSTWFGSNTEAFF.

This clonotype is a singleton in its sample. J is TRBJ2-1 and V is TRBV6-6; no reliable D call. The V and J ends lost 6 bases and 0 bases respectively, with 15 bases between them. The germline CDR1 and CDR2 sequences are MNHNY and SVGAGI (reference sequence). The CDR3 has 16 amino acids. The CDR3 sequence is CASRTGRPGSYNEQFF. Here the CDR3 DNA reads TGTGCCAGCAGGACCGGGCGACCGGGCTCCTACAATGAGCAGTTCTTC.

The rearrangement uses TRBV28 and TRBJ2-5, with D possibly matching TRBD1 (5 bases). The V gene lost 7 bases and the J gene lost 1 base, with 16 bases spanning the gap. Germline assignment: CDR1 MDHEN and CDR2 SYDVKM. The CDR3 length is 15 residues. The CDR3: CASKQLDSLQETQYF. The CDR3 nucleotides are TGTGCCAGCAAACAATTAGACAGCCTCCAAGAGACCCAGTACTTC.

This clonotype was recorded a few times. At one of its ends the junction is not consistent with the germline gene, which may arise from a read error. The chain couples TRBV29-1 to TRBJ1-2, with a weak D call TRBD1 (5 bases). The CDR3 sequence is 13 residues long. The germline gives CDR1 SQVTM, CDR2 ANQGSEA. The CDR3 region has the DNA TGTAGCGTTGAAGAACAGGATAACTATGGCTACACCTTC. Amino acid sequence: CSVEEQDNYGYTF.

The rearrangement links TRBV20-1 to TRBJ2-1, with D possibly matching TRBD1 (6 bases). With 2 bases removed from V and 13 bases from J, the gap between germline ends came to 27 bases. The germline gives CDR1 DFQATT, CDR2 SNEGSKA (reference sequence). The length of the CDR3 is 16 residues. The CDR3 here is CSARRFGDTKQETQFF. The CDR3 nucleotides are TGCAGTGCTAGACGGTTTGGGGACACGAAGCAAGAGACCCAGTTCTTC.

This chain joins TRBV9 and TRBJ2-7, with D maybe TRBD1 (6 bases). CDR1 SGDLS and CDR2 YYNGEE come from the germline V gene. This CDR3 spans 14 amino acids. V shed 3 bases and J shed 3 bases, with 13 bases lying between them. CDR3 nucleotide sequence: TGTGCCAGCAGCGCCCGGGACATGCACTACGAGCAGTACTTC. Amino acids: CASSARDMHYEQYF.

J is TRBJ2-6 and V is TRBV20-1, with D perhaps TRBD1 or TRBD2 (5 bases each). The CDR3 loop spans 17 amino acids. V lost 2 bases, J lost 0 bases, and 14 bases lay in between. Germline V gene lookup returns CDR1 DFQATT and CDR2 SNEGSKA (reference sequence). The CDR3: CSARPGTLHSGANVLTF. In nucleotides, the CDR3 is TGCAGTGCTAGACCCGGGACCCTTCACTCTGGGGCCAACGTCCTGACTTTC.

The chain links TRBV7-2 to TRBJ2-1, with unresolved D. V shed 5 bases and J shed 8 bases, with 10 bases lying between them. CDR3 size: 12 residues. The germline V gene has CDR1 SGHTA and CDR2 FQGNSA. The CDR3 nucleotides are TGTGCCAGCAGCCCTGCTTGGGATGAGCAGTTCTTC. Protein: CASSPAWDEQFF.

The chain joins TRBV7-2 to TRBJ2-5; D is perhaps TRBD2 (6 bases). The DNA matches TRBJ2-7 better at its end, which makes the J call doubtful. CDR3 size: 14 residues. Germline-derived CDR1 and CDR2 are SGHTA and FQGNSA. For the CDR3, the DNA is TGTGCCAGCAGCTTAGTGGCGGGGAACCACGAGCAGTACTTC. Amino acids: CASSLVAGNHEQYF.

The chain recombines TRBV20-1 with TRBJ2-5; D is unresolved. Near its end, the DNA agrees better with TRBJ2-7, so the J call may be wrong. Germline V gives CDR1 DFQATT, CDR2 SNEGSKA (reference sequence). CDR3 length: 12 amino acids. The CDR3 sequence is CSANFEVYEQYF. CDR3 nucleotides: TGCAGTGCTAATTTCGAGGTCTACGAGCAGTACTTC.

The chain employs TRBV9 and TRBJ1-2, with D perhaps TRBD1 (5 bases). The CDR3 totals 15 residues. Trimming took off 4 bases at V and 2 bases at J, with 15 bases between the two ends. Germline CDR1 SGDLS, CDR2 YYNGEE. The CDR3 loop is CASSQSGFLNYGYTF. The CDR3 region has the DNA TGTGCCAGCAGCCAATCAGGGTTCCTGAACTATGGCTACACCTTC.